Below are 26 T cell receptor beta chains sequenced from a single sample in a study of blood T cell repertoires in COVID-19. Here immunoSEQ multiplex PCR was the method, and the copy in TCRdb shows in-frame clones only, minus some. The sample holds under 95,000 clones; around nine tenths are singletons and the top ten take 5.4%. Sequenced sample: peripheral blood. These receptors were obtained from a man aged 60 to 69 with acute or convalescent COVID-19.

The V and J genes are TRBV4-2 and TRBJ2-7; the match to TRBD1 covers 7 bases. The V gene end was trimmed by 4 bases and the J gene end by 3 bases; junction bases not matched to a gene: 12. Germline lookup yields CDR1 LGHNA and CDR2 YNFKEQ. CDR3 length: 16 amino acids. The CDR3: CASSLRQGSWDYEQYF. The CDR3 bases are TGTGCCAGCAGCCTCAGACAGGGCTCGTGGGACTACGAGCAGTACTTC.

The chain employs TRBV11-3 and TRBJ1-5; TRBD1 matches at 9 bases. Germline CDR1 reads SGHNT; CDR2 reads YENEEA. The J segment lost 11 bases and the V segment lost 5 bases, leaving 10 bases of the junction unmatched. This CDR3 spans 14 amino acids. CDR3 DNA: TGTGCCAGCAGCCATGGGACAGGGTGGGTTGCCCAGCATTTT. This translates into CASSHGTGWVAQHF.

V usage is TRBV5-4 and J usage is TRBJ2-5, with D maybe TRBD2 (5 bases). CDR3 length: 13 amino acids. Germline V gene lookup returns CDR1 SGHNT and CDR2 YYREEE (reference sequence). V lost 4 bases, J lost 3 bases, and 10 bases lay in between. CDR3 amino acids: CASSPTGEETQYF. CDR3 DNA sequence: TGTGCCAGCAGCCCAACCGGGGAAGAGACCCAGTACTTC.

The chain recombines TRBV19 with TRBJ1-6; D is unresolved. V lost 3 bases and J 11 bases, leaving 11 bases between the germline ends. Germline V CDR1 and CDR2: LNHDA, SQIVND (reference sequence). There are 13 residues in the CDR3. Here the CDR3 DNA reads TGTGCCAGTAGTATGGTAGCCAATCCACCCCTCCACTTT. It codes for CASSMVANPPLHF.

This sequence joins TRBV3-1 (or the pseudogene TRBV3-2) and TRBJ2-3; 13 bases line up with TRBD2. Germline V gene data show CDR1 as LGHDT and CDR2 as YNNKEL (reference sequence). This CDR3 is built from 21 residues. Trimming took 3 bases from V and 0 from J; bases not matched to a gene: 15. CDR3 coding DNA: TGTGCCAGCAGCCAGACAACTAGCGGGGGGGCCTGGCCCACTAGCACAGATACGCAGTATTTT. Its translation is CASSQTTSGGAWPTSTDTQYF.

V is TRBV18 and J is TRBJ2-1; no definite D call. This CDR3 comprises 15 residues. Trimming cost V 3 bases and J 0 bases, with 9 bases left between them. The germline V gene encodes CDR1 KGHSH and CDR2 LQKENI. The CDR3 DNA reads TGTGCCAGCTCACCTATACCCTACTCCTACAATGAGCAGTTCTTC. Translated, it gives CASSPIPYSYNEQFF.

The gene calls are TRBV7-6 and TRBJ2-1; 7 bases are shared with TRBD1. Per the germline V gene, CDR1 is SGHVS and CDR2 is FNYEAQ. The CDR3 loop spans 16 amino acids. The junction had 9 bases not matched to a gene; V was cut back by 1 base and J by 6 bases. The CDR3 DNA follows: TGTGCCAGCAGCTTAGGGGCGACAGGGTCCGGCAATGAGCAGTTCTTC. Translated: CASSLGATGSGNEQFF.

The V call is TRBV5-4, the J call TRBJ2-1; 8 bases are a match to TRBD2. V lost 4 bases, J lost 8 bases, and 8 bases stayed unmatched. Germline values: CDR1 SGHNT, CDR2 YYREEE (reference sequence). The CDR3 contains 14 residues. The CDR3 loop is CASSAGLVGDEQFF. CDR3 sequence (DNA): TGTGCCAGCAGCGCGGGACTAGTGGGCGATGAGCAGTTCTTC.

This sequence joins TRBV4-3 and TRBJ2-2; 7 positions match TRBD2. Trimming at V came to 5 bases and at J to 6 bases, leaving 6 bases not matched to a gene. The CDR3 extends over 14 amino acids. Germline CDR1 is LGHNA and CDR2 is YSLEER. Here the CDR3 reads CASSFSGGAGELFF. The CDR3, as DNA: TGCGCCAGCAGCTTTAGTGGGGGGGCCGGGGAGCTGTTTTTT.

V gene TRBV12-3 or TRBV12-4 combines with J gene TRBJ1-2, with a weak D call TRBD1 (6 bases). The CDR3 is made up of 12 amino acids. V was shortened by 5 bases and J by 8 bases, with 12 bases between the two germline ends. CDR3 residues: CASSPGTIGYTF. The DNA of the CDR3 is TGTGCCAGCAGTCCAGGGACAATCGGCTACACCTTC.

The chain couples TRBV13 to TRBJ1-2, with 8 positions matching TRBD1. With 3 bases clipped from V and 8 bases from J, the junction kept 8 bases outside the gene matches. This CDR3 has 14 residues. Germline V gives CDR1 PRHDT, CDR2 FYEKMQ (reference sequence). CDR3 DNA sequence: TGTGCCAGCAGCTTCCAGGGGGCGTTGGGAGGCTACACCTTC. Protein: CASSFQGALGGYTF. Looking up the rest from reference TRBV13 and TRBJ1-2 gives the full variable domain: AAGVIQSPRHLIKEKRETATLKCYPIPRHDTVYWYQQGPGQDPQFLISFYEKMQSDKGSIPDRFSAQQFSDYHSELNMSSLELGDSALYFCASSFQGALGGYTFGSGTRLTVV.

Only one count was recorded for this clone. This chain uses TRBV6-5 with TRBJ1-1; D remains unclear. CDR3 length equals 12 residues. CDR1 is MNHEY, CDR2 SVGAGI, per germline. The germline V and J ends were trimmed by 6 bases and 4 bases, with 9 bases remaining between them. The CDR3 is CASSHRGTEAFF. The CDR3, as DNA: TGTGCCAGCAGCCATCGGGGCACTGAAGCTTTCTTT.

Here the CDR3 reads CASSQGTAMNTEAFF. For the CDR3, the DNA is TGTGCCAGCAGCCAAGGGACTGCCATGAACACTGAAGCTTTCTTT. The rearrangement joins TRBV27 to TRBJ1-1; perhaps TRBD1 as D (5 bases). Trimming pared 6 bases from V and 0 bases from J, leaving 14 bases between. This CDR3 comprises 15 residues. CDR1 and CDR2 from the germline V gene are MNHEY and SMNVEV (reference sequence).

The chain couples TRBV3-1 (or the pseudogene TRBV3-2) to TRBJ2-7; 7 bases are shared with TRBD1. Trimming removed 2 bases from V and 7 bases from J; junction bases left unmatched: 11. The CDR3 consists of 15 residues. CDR1 LGHDT and CDR2 YNNKEL come from the germline V gene (reference sequence). CDR3 loop: CASSQQSRGPGEQYF. The DNA for the CDR3 is TGTGCCAGCAGCCAACAGAGTAGGGGGCCGGGGGAGCAGTACTTC.

The chain couples TRBV19 to TRBJ2-3, with D tentatively TRBD1 (6 bases). The V and J ends lost 6 bases and 2 bases respectively, with 15 bases between them. Germline V gives CDR1 LNHDA, CDR2 SQIVND (reference sequence). The CDR3 covers 15 residues. Here the CDR3 DNA reads TGTGCCAGTAGCGCGGACAGATCGATCACAGATACGCAGTATTTT. This sequence encodes CASSADRSITDTQYF.

The chain links TRBV15 to TRBJ1-4; 9 positions agree with TRBD1. CDR1 and CDR2 (germline): LNHNV, YYDKDF (reference sequence). The CDR3 spans 15 residues. V trimming: 3 bases; J trimming: 5 bases; junction bases outside the gene matches: 4. Here the CDR3 DNA reads TGTGCCACCAGCAGGACCGGGACAGGGAATGAAAAACTGTTTTTT. It codes for CATSRTGTGNEKLFF.

The table lists this clone with a count of one. The V call is TRBV14, the J call TRBJ1-1; D perhaps matches TRBD1 (6 bases). The CDR3 is 15 amino acids. CDR1 and CDR2 (germline): SGHDN, FVKESK. The V end lost 0 bases, the J end lost 1 base, and 9 bases lay between the germline ends. CDR3 in DNA: TGTGCCAGCAGCCAAGACAGGGGTTGGAACACTGAAGCTTTCTTT. This translates into CASSQDRGWNTEAFF.

This clone was counted a few times. This chain uses TRBV30 with TRBJ1-1, with D unclear. V was cut by 0 bases and J by 1 base, with 9 bases left in between. This CDR3 has 14 residues. Germline V CDR1 and CDR2: GTSNPN, SVGIG (reference sequence). CDR3 nucleotide sequence: TGTGCCTGGAGTGTACTACCCAGGAACACTGAAGCTTTCTTT. It is translated as CAWSVLPRNTEAFF.

This chain uses TRBV6-1 with TRBJ1-3; D unclear. From germline, CDR1 is MNHNS and CDR2 SASEGT. This CDR3 is built from 14 residues. The V end was cut by 3 bases, the J end by 0 bases, with 6 bases between. This CDR3 reads CASSESNSGNTIYF. The CDR3 region has the DNA TGTGCCAGCAGTGAGAGCAACTCTGGAAACACCATATATTTT.

The chain has TRBV10-3 and TRBJ1-4; unclear D gene. The germline gives CDR1 ENHRY, CDR2 SYGVKD. The CDR3 is 16 residues long. Between the trimmed V and J ends, which lost 3 bases and 5 bases, there was a span of 16 bases. The CDR3 reads CAISDSGVTQNEKLFF. CDR3 DNA sequence: TGTGCCATCAGTGATAGCGGGGTCACACAAAATGAAAAACTGTTTTTT.

The rearrangement links TRBV18 to TRBJ1-6; 12 positions match TRBD1. The CDR3 sequence is 16 residues long. CDR1 is KGHSH and CDR2 is LQKENI in the germline V gene. Losses at the gene ends were 6 bases for V and 9 bases for J; bases not matched to a gene: 9. CDR3 in amino acids: CASSAGTGGAVSPLHF. The CDR3 DNA is TGTGCCAGCTCCGCAGGGACAGGGGGCGCGGTTTCACCCCTCCACTTT.

This clone was observed a single time. This chain joins TRBV11-2 and TRBJ2-7; TRBD1 agrees at 7 bases. CDR1 is SGHAT and CDR2 is FQNNGV in the germline V gene. Trimming took 5 bases from V and 1 from J; bases not matched to a gene: 8. This CDR3 has 15 amino acids. Here the CDR3 DNA reads TGTGCCAGCAGCCAGACCGGGACAGATTCCTACGAGCAGTACTTC. It is translated as CASSQTGTDSYEQYF. The full variable domain, its missing parts supplied by reference TRBV11-2 and TRBJ2-7, is EAGVAQSPRYKIIEKRQSVAFWCNPISGHATLYWYQQILGQGPKLLIQFQNNGVVDDSQLPKDRFSAERLKGVDSTLKIQPAKLEDSAVYLCASSQTGTDSYEQYFGPGTRLTVT.

The chain joins TRBV4-1 to TRBJ2-7; D ambiguous. The CDR3 is 16 amino acids. Germline CDR1 MGHRA, CDR2 YSYEKL. Trimming cost V 3 bases and J 4 bases, with 19 bases left between them. CDR3 protein: CASSQGTLGAGYEQYF. The CDR3 DNA follows: TGCGCCAGCAGCCAGGGTACCCTGGGCGCTGGATACGAGCAGTACTTC.

The gene calls are TRBV19 and TRBJ1-2; TRBD1 aligns across 8 bases. The CDR3 has 14 residues. V lost 4 bases to trimming and J lost 8 bases; unmatched junction nucleotides: 9. Germline-derived CDR1 and CDR2 are LNHDA and SQIVND (reference sequence). The CDR3 DNA reads TGTGCCAGTAGTACCGATCAGGGGGCGGGAGGCTACACCTTC. It encodes CASSTDQGAGGYTF.

The chain carries TRBV4-3 and TRBJ1-2, with D unclear. The germline V and J ends were trimmed by 0 bases and 7 bases, with 12 bases remaining between them. The CDR3 length is 14 residues. From germline, CDR1 is LGHNA and CDR2 YSLEER. The CDR3 protein is CASSQDLSPGGYTF. The DNA of the CDR3 is TGCGCCAGCAGCCAAGATCTTTCGCCGGGTGGCTACACCTTC.

V and J are TRBV12-3 or TRBV12-4 and TRBJ1-3; TRBD1 aligns across 7 bases. This CDR3 comprises 12 residues. V shed 7 bases, J shed 7 bases, and the junction held 4 bases outside the gene matches. The CDR3 DNA sequence: TGTGCCAGCAAGGGGGCCGGCAACACCATATATTTT. This encodes CASKGAGNTIYF.